This T cell receptor beta chain comes out of a study of identical twins. This clonotype was picked up a small number of times. Germline V gene data show CDR1 as DFQATT and CDR2 as SNEGSKA (reference sequence). The CDR3 length is 15 residues. The V and J ends lost 0 bases and 0 bases respectively, with 10 bases between them. Template switching added a universal primer site; cDNA carried unique molecular identifiers. TCRdb re-called the 5' RACE reads with MiXCR, one entry per CDR3 protein. Here the sample spans 240,000 or so distinct CDR3 sequences, approximately 7% being singletons. These same records also appear under a second study, on yellow fever vaccine responses in identical twins.

This receptor was identified in a woman in her late teens or twenties in good health. The rearrangement joins TRBV20-1 to TRBJ2-3, with D possibly being TRBD2 (7 bases). Sequencing was done on a sample of memory (CD45RO+) T cells sorted from blood. The CDR3 DNA is TGCAGTGCTAGAGACGGGGGGACAAGCACAGATACGCAGTATTTT. It specifies CSARDGGTSTDTQYF.